What follows is one T cell receptor (beta chain) and its context. This receptor's antigen is unknown. HCMV-specific IgG was detected in serum with a commercial ELISA kit to determine HCMV serostatus. Ficoll density gradient centrifugation was used to isolate peripheral blood mononuclear cells from blood. These data come from a study of T cells expressing NK-cell markers (dated by TCRdb to 2020 to 2022). With regard to the full study: TCR beta-chain repertoires were profiled in sorted CD3+CD56+NKG2C+, CD3+CD56+NKG2C- and CD3+CD56-NKG2C+ T-cell subsets from fewer than 10 donors. Among the eight sequenced donors, only one was HCMV-seronegative, while the other seven were HCMV-seropositive. The study sequenced eight donors, all healthy volunteers chosen at random: three men and five women. Illumina HiSeq 2000/2500, MiSeq or NextSeq was used to sequence libraries as 2 x 150 bp reads. Findings and caveats that apply to the study as a whole: Those dominant clonotypes were again the most abundant among CD3+CD56-NKG2C+ cells in several donors, at about 28.3-60.1%. In over 5 donors, the dominant CD3+CD56+NKG2C+ clonotypes were among the top 10 CD8+ clonotypes and accounted for roughly 1.0-7.0% of CD8+ T cells. Whether the expanded NKG2C-expressing T cell clones were specific for HCMV antigens remained unclear.

The CDR3 covers 15 residues, taking in both the cysteine and the phenylalanine. No DNA has been recorded. The germline V gene (reference sequence) yields DFQATT for CDR1 and SNEGSKA for CDR2. The run used an Illumina HiSeq 2000. TCR beta cDNA libraries were prepared using 5'RACE template switching, which introduced a universal primer site and unique molecular identifiers. Priming for cDNA synthesis came from the TCR beta constant segment, and two successive PCR amplification steps followed. As for how the authors treated the data: MIGEC was used to demultiplex reads and group the reads by UMI, and MiTCR was used to assemble and quantify clonotypes. To exclude erroneous sequences, any TCR cDNA sequence not supported by at least two reads was discarded. The tcR package was used for downstream repertoire analysis, with clonotypes matched between fractions based on CDR3 nucleotide sequence plus V segment. VDJmatch was used to annotate antigen specificity against VDJdb, with one amino acid substitution allowed in CDR3. Based on TCRdb reprocessing of the reads, there is one entry per CDR3 protein sequence, and DNA is missing. For this entry, the V and J calls and clone size follow TCRdb and not the study's own pipeline. The sample table records under 500,000 distinct CDR3 sequences. The ten largest clonotypes hold 6% to 9.5% of the sample.

The chain is encoded by TRBV20-1 joined to TRBJ2-2; without DNA, the TCRdb call of TRBD1 cannot be checked. The sequenced sample was blood T cells: a sorted CD56 or NKG2C T cell subset, CD4+ or CD8+ T cells, or bulk PBMC T cells (not recorded which). The receptor's source is a woman aged 18 to 75 in good health. The CDR3: CSASALDRAVGELFF.